A selection of T cell receptor beta chains follows, all from one sample in a study of control samples from healthy donors and cancer patients. Profiled with immunoSEQ multiplex PCR; TCRdb holds only in-frame clones, not every one. The data contain tens of thousands of clones, more than 80% of them singletons. The sequencing input was PBMCs. These receptors all come from a man aged 25-40 years with colorectal cancer. Each CDR3 is given without its conserved first and last residue.

TRBV2	13	TRBJ1-2	ASSGDRGPNYGYT
TRBV29-1	10	TRBJ2-7	SVVGSSYEQY
TRBV5-1	14	TRBJ2-1	ASSSDGQGADNEQF
TRBV6-5	13	TRBJ2-5	ASSHWGAVQETQY
TRBV20-1	16	TRBJ2-3	SASPILRGGEFTDTQY
TRBV3-1/TRBV3-2	13	TRBJ2-1	ASSFPGQGYNEQF
TRBV2	12	TRBJ1-1	ASIRTGGFTEAF
TRBV18	12	TRBJ2-5	ASSPTGVQETQY
TRBV19	9	TRBJ2-7	ASSMRERQY
TRBV5-4	13	TRBJ1-1	ASSPQLSASTEAF
TRBV9	13	TRBJ1-1	ASSPRPGMNTEAF
TRBV7-9	13	TRBJ1-3	ASSLDGTNGNTIY
TRBV12-3/TRBV12-4	9	TRBJ2-1	ASSSRVEQF
TRBV7-8	14	TRBJ2-5	ASSLAVGTDQETQY
TRBV9	17	TRBJ2-2	ASSGFSGQQFYNTGELF
TRBV4-1	13	TRBJ1-2	ASSQKRDLNYGYT
TRBV24-1	13	TRBJ2-3	ATSDSSGYTDTQY
TRBV7-8	9	TRBJ1-2	ASSPKTVLT
TRBV12-5	16	TRBJ1-3	ASGLVGGHLSSGNTIY
TRBV7-8	11	TRBJ1-5	ASSQVRNQPQH
TRBV6-2/TRBV6-3	12	TRBJ2-2	ASSSGGDTGELF
TRBV10-2	15	TRBJ2-2	ASSPGRGRGRAGELF
TRBV6-2/TRBV6-3	15	TRBJ2-6	ASSRVGALSGANVLT
TRBV19	12	TRBJ1-1	ASSMGDLNTEAF
TRBV29-1	10	TRBJ2-4	SVGVGGNIQY
TRBV9	12	TRBJ1-2	ASSVGQRHAGYT
TRBV5-8	12	TRBJ2-7	ASSMGQGLGEQY
TRBV9	14	TRBJ1-1	ASSVGPGGTNTEAF
TRBV19	12	TRBJ2-2	ASNPGIGTGELF
TRBV24-1	17	TRBJ2-1	ATSDSWGKGPSSYNEQF
TRBV5-5	14	TRBJ1-3	ASSLAGAGFGNTIY
TRBV19	18	TRBJ1-1	ASSIEGPGQVPGVNTEAF
TRBV7-9	12	TRBJ1-2	ASSLSMGTDGYT
TRBV5-4	13	TRBJ1-2	ASSLAGVPLYGYT
TRBV7-9	12	TRBJ1-5	ASSFAGGNQPQH
TRBV11-2	12	TRBJ2-2	ASSLERVDGELF
TRBV6-4	13	TRBJ2-2	ASSEGHVNTGELF
TRBV5-1	15	TRBJ1-2	ASSLTSHRSLIDGYT
TRBV18	13	TRBJ1-2	ASSQNGPSSGGYT
TRBV30	13	TRBJ1-6	AWSSGTGNNSPLH
TRBV10-1	12	TRBJ2-7	ASSKTGERLEQY